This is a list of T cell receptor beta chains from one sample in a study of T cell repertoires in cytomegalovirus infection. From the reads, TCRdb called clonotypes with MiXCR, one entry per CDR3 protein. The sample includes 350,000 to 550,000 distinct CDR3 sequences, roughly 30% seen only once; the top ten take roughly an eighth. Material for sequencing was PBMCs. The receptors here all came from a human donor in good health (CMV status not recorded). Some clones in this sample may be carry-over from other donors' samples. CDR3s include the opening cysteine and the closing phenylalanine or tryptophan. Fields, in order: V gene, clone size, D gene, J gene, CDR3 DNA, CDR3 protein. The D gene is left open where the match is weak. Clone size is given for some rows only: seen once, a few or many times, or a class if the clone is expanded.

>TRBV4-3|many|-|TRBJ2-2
TGCGCCAGCAGCCAAGATCCTGGAGAAGCGAACACCGGGGAGCTGTTTTTT
CASSQDPGEANTGELFF
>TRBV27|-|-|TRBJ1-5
TGTGCCAGCCCCGGGTGGTATAGCAATCAGCCCCAGCATTTT
CASPGWYSNQPQHF
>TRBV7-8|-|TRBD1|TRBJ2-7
TGTGCCAGCAGCGTTGGTCGACAGGGCCCCTACGAGCAGTACTTC
CASSVGRQGPYEQYF
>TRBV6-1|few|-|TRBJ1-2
TGTGCCAGCCTTCAGCTGGGTGGGAACTATGGCTACACCTTC
CASLQLGGNYGYTF
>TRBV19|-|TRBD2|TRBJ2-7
TGTGCCAGTAGTATAACAGCGGGGGGGCCCTACGAGCAGTACTTC
CASSITAGGPYEQYF
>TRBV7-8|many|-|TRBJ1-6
TGTGCCAGCCAGGGGAGTGGGTCCTATAATTCACCCCTCCACTTT
CASQGSGSYNSPLHF
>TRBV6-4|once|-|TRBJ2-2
TGTGCCAGCAGTGACCGGGGTTGGACCGGGGAGCTGTTTTTT
CASSDRGWTGELFF
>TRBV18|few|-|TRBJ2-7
TGTGCCAGCTCAGTACGACAGAGCGGCACCTACGAGCAGTACTTC
CASSVRQSGTYEQYF
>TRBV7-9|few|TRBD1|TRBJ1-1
TGTGCCAGCAGCCCAAGACAGGGTCGGTCCACTGAAGCTTTCTTT
CASSPRQGRSTEAFF
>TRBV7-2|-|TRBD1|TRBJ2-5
TGTGCCAGCAGCCCGCTGGGACAGCAAGATACCAAGTACTTC
CASSPLGQQDTKYF
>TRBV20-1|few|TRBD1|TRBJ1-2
TGCAGTGCTGTCGGGACAGGGCCACTCTCTAACTATGGCTACACCTTC
CSAVGTGPLSNYGYTF
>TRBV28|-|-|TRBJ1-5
TGTGCCAGCAGTGAGTCTCCAAAATACGACTTACGTCAGCCCCAGCATTTT
CASSESPKYDLRQPQHF
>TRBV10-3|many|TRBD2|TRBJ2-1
TGTGCCATCAGGGACCCGGGAGGGGGGGCCCTCAATGAGCAGTTCTTC
CAIRDPGGGALNEQFF
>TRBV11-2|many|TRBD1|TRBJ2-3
TGTGCCAGCAGCACGATAGACAGGGCCCTAGGGACAGATACGCAGTATTTT
CASSTIDRALGTDTQYF
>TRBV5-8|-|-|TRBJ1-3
TGTGCCAGCAGCTTGGACAGAAACACCATATATTTT
CASSLDRNTIYF